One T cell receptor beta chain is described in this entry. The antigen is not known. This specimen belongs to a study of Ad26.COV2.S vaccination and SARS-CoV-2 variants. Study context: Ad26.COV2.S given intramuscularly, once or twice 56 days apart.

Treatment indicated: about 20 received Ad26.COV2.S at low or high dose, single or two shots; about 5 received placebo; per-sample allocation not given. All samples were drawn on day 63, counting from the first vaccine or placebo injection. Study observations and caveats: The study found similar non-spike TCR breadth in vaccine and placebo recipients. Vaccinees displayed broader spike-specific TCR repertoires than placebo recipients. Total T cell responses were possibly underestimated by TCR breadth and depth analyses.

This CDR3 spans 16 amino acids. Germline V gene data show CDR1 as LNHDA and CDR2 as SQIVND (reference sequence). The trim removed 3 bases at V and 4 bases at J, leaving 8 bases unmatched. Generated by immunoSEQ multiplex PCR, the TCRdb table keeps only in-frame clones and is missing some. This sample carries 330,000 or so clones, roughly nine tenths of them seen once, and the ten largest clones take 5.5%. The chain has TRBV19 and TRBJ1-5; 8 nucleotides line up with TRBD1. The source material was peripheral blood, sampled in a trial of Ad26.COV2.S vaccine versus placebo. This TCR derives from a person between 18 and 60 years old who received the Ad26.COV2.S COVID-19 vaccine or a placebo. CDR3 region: CASSMGQDGRNQPQHF. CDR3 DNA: TGTGCCAGTAGTATGGGACAGGACGGGCGGAATCAGCCCCAGCATTTT.